This TCR beta chain was captured by sequencing in a study of blood T cells in healthy people across ages. About the study: Through template switching, about one barcoded beta molecule was captured per two T cells, as measured in model experiments.

With a J-beta primer mix and a sample-barcoded 5' primer, a second PCR ran about 7 to 12 cycles. TCRdb itself ran the 5' RACE reads through MiXCR, one entry per CDR3 protein. The sample has 1,300,000 or so distinct CDR3 sequences, 59% seen once. The germline V and J ends were trimmed by 3 bases and 15 bases, with 12 bases remaining between them. The length of the CDR3 is 11 residues. Germline loops: CDR1 MGHDK, CDR2 SYGVNS. The sequence was obtained from a man younger than 35 in good health. The chain has TRBV25-1 and TRBJ2-1; D is possibly TRBD2 (6 bases). The sequenced material came from blood. Here the CDR3 DNA reads TGTGCCAGCAGTGAGACTAGGTCGGGGTTCTTC. This sequence encodes CASSETRSGFF.